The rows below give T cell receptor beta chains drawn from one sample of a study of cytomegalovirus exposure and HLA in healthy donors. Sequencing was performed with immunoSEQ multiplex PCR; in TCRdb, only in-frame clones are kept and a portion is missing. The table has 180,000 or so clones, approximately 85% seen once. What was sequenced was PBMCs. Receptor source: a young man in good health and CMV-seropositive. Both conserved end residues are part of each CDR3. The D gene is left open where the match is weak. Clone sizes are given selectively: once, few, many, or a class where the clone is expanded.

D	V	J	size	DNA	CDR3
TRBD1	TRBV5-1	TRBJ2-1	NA	TGCGCCAGCAGCTTGGGGGTGACAGGGCTAAATGAGCAGTTCTTC	CASSLGVTGLNEQFF
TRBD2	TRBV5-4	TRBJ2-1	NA	TGTGCCAGCAGCACGCGGGGGGCTTCCTACAATGAGCAGTTCTTC	CASSTRGASYNEQFF
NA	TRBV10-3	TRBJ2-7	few	TGTGCCATCAGTTGGAGCGGCCCCTACGAGCAGTACTTC	CAISWSGPYEQYF
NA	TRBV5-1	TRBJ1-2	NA	TGCGCCAGCAGCTTGGATGTAAGGGGAAGTAACTATGGCTACACCTTC	CASSLDVRGSNYGYTF
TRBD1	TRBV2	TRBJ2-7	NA	TGTGCCAGCAGTGAAATGGGACAGAGCTACGAGCAGTACTTC	CASSEMGQSYEQYF
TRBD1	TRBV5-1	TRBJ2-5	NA	TGCGCCAGCAGCGGCGGGACAGGGCAAGAGACCCAGTACTTC	CASSGGTGQETQYF
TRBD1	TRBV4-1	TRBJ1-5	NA	TGCGCCAGCAGCCAAACCGGACAGGTTCAGCCCCAGCATTTT	CASSQTGQVQPQHF
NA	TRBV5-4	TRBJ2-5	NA	TGTGCCAGCAGCCCAAATACTAGCCCAACTAGAGAGCAGTACTTC	CASSPNTSPTREQYF
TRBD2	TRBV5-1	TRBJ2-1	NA	TGCGCCAGCAGTATCGAGTCCCTGGGACTAGCGGGACTCTACAATGAGCAGTTCTTC	CASSIESLGLAGLYNEQFF
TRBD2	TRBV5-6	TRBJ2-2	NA	TGTGCCAGCAGCTTAGCGGGGGGGCTAAGCACCGGGGAGCTGTTTTTT	CASSLAGGLSTGELFF
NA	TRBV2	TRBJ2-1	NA	TGTGCCAGCAGTGAAGGGTTGGGCAGGGTGGACAATGAGCAGTTCTTC	CASSEGLGRVDNEQFF
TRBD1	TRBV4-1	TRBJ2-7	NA	TGCGCCAGCGCTCCTCCCGGGACAGGGACCGAGCAGTACTTC	CASAPPGTGTEQYF
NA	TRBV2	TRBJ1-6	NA	TGTGCCAGCAGTAACCACGGTGGACAGTTTTCCTCCTTT	CASSNHGGQFSSF
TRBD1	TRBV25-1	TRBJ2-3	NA	TGTGCCAGCAGAGAGACAGGGGAGACAGATACGCAGTATTTT	CASRETGETDTQYF
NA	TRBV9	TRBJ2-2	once	TGTGCCAGCAGCCCCAGCCAACGGGGAAGTGGGGGGGAGCTGTTTTTT	CASSPSQRGSGGELFF
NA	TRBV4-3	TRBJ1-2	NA	TGCGCCAGCAGCCAAGCCAACAGGGCGGATAACTATGGCTACACCTTC	CASSQANRADNYGYTF
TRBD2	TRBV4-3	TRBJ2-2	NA	TGCGCCAGCAGCCTGAGAGCCCTAGCGGGTGATAACACCGGGGAGCTGTTTTTT	CASSLRALAGDNTGELFF
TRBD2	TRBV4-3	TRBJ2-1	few	TGCGCCAGCAGCCAAGGGACTAGCGGGGGCTACAATGAGCAGTTCTTC	CASSQGTSGGYNEQFF
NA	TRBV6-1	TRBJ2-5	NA	TGTGCCAGCAGATCACAGGGGGGGGTAGAGACCCAGTACTTC	CASRSQGGVETQYF
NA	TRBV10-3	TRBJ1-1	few	TGTGCCATCAGGGAAACAGTGAACACTGAAGCTTTCTTT	CAIRETVNTEAFF
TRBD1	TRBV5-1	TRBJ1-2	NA	TGCGCCAGCAGCTTGGCCTTGGGACAGGGATATGGCTACACCTTC	CASSLALGQGYGYTF
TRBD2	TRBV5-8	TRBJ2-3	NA	TGTGCCAGCAGCTCCGGGACTAGCGGAAGCACAGATACGCAGTATTTT	CASSSGTSGSTDTQYF
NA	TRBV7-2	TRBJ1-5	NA	TGTGCCAGCAGCTCAAGGGGCGGGGGCAATCAGCCCCAGCATTTT	CASSSRGGGNQPQHF
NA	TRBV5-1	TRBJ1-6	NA	TGCGCCAGCAGCTTGGACGGGACCTATAATTCACCCCTCCACTTT	CASSLDGTYNSPLHF
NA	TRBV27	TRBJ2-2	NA	TGTGCCAGCACTAGTGAAGTCGGAGCCAACCGTTGGACCGGGGAGCTGTTTTTT	CASTSEVGANRWTGELFF
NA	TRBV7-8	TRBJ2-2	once	TGTGCCAGCAGCCGGGACACGGACTACACCGGGGAGCTGTTTTTT	CASSRDTDYTGELFF
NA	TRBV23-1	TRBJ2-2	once	TGCGCCAGCAATAATCCCCGATTAGACAGGCCGAGGGCCGGGGAGCTGTTTTTT	CASNNPRLDRPRAGELFF
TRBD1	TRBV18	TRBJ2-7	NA	TGTGCCAGCTCACCTCTGGACAGGGGTTCCGAGCAGTACTTC	CASSPLDRGSEQYF
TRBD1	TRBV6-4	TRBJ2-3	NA	TGTGCCAGCAGTGCCCGTCCCGGGACAGGCACAGATACGCAGTATTTT	CASSARPGTGTDTQYF
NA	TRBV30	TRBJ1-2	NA	TGTGCCTGTACTACCAAAAATTCGGGCTATGGCTACACCTTC	CACTTKNSGYGYTF
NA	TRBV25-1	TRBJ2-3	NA	TGTGCCAGCAGTGACAGGGTGGTAGATACGCAGTATTTT	CASSDRVVDTQYF
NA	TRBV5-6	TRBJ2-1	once	TGTGCCAGCAGCTTGTTTCCGGGGATAACCTACAATGAGCAGTTCTTC	CASSLFPGITYNEQFF
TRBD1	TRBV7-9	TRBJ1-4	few	TGTGCCAGCAGCGACAGGGGGGTTGAAAAACTGTTTTTT	CASSDRGVEKLFF
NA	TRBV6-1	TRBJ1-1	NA	TGTGCCAGCAGTCCCCTGGGCATGAACACTGAAGCTTTCTTT	CASSPLGMNTEAFF
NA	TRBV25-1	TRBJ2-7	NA	TGTGCCAGCAGACAGGACCTTACCTACGAGCAGTACTTC	CASRQDLTYEQYF
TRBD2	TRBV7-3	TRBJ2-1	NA	TGTGCCAGCAGCTGGACGGGGGGGAGCTCCTACAATGAGCAGTTCTTC	CASSWTGGSSYNEQFF
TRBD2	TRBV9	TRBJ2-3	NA	TGTGCCAGCAGCGTAGTTACCGGGGGGGATACGCAGTATTTT	CASSVVTGGDTQYF
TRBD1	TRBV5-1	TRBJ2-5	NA	TGCGCCAGCAGCTTATTGACAGGGTTAGAGACCCAGTACTTC	CASSLLTGLETQYF
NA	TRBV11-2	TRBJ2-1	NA	TGTGCCAGCAGCTTAGATCTCGCGGATGAGCAGTTCTTC	CASSLDLADEQFF
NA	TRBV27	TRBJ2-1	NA	TGTGCCAGCCGGGGTCCATACAATGAGCAGTTCTTC	CASRGPYNEQFF
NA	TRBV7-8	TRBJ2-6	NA	TGTGCCAGCAGGGGGCGACGGTCCGGGGCCAACGTCCTGACTTTC	CASRGRRSGANVLTF
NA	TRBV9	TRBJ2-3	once	TGTGCCAGCAGCGGCGGGAGCACAGATACGCAGTATTTT	CASSGGSTDTQYF
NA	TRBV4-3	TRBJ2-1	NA	TGCGCCAGCAGCCAAGAGGGCCGTGGCTATGGGGCCCACTACAATGAGCAGTTCTTC	CASSQEGRGYGAHYNEQFF
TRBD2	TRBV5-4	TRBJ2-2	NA	TGTGCCAGCAGCTTGCAGCGGGGGGGCGACACCGGGGAGCTGTTTTTT	CASSLQRGGDTGELFF
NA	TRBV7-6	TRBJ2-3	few	TGTGCCAGCAGCCAAAGGGGCCTAGTCACAGATACGCAGTATTTT	CASSQRGLVTDTQYF
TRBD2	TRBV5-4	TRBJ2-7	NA	TGTGCCAGCAGCCAACTAGCGGGGGAGGGCGAGCAGTACTTC	CASSQLAGEGEQYF
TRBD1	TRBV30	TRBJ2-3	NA	TGTGCCTGGTCCGGGACAGGGTCGGATACGCAGTATTTT	CAWSGTGSDTQYF
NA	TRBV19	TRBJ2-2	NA	TGTGCCAGTAGTCCTCAGGCTACGAACACCGGGGAGCTGTTTTTT	CASSPQATNTGELFF
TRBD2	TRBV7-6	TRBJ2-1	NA	TGTGCCAGCAGCTTCCCGACTAGCGGGGGCCACAATGAGCAGTTCTTC	CASSFPTSGGHNEQFF
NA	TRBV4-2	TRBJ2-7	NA	TGTGCCAGCAGCCGCCCTGGGACAAGGGATAGCTACGAGCAGTACTTC	CASSRPGTRDSYEQYF
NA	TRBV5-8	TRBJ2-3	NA	TGTGCCAGCAGTCCCGAGACTAGTTTTAGCACAGATACGCAGTATTTT	CASSPETSFSTDTQYF
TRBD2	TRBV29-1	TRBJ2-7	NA	TGCAGCGTTGTACTAGCGGGGGGGCGCGAGCAGTACTTC	CSVVLAGGREQYF
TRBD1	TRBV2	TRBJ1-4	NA	TGTGCCAGTTCTCGCCGGGACAGGGGGCTGGGTAATGAAAAACTGTTTTTT	CASSRRDRGLGNEKLFF
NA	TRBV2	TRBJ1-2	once	TGTGCCAGGGGGGCCTATGGCTACACCTTC	CARGAYGYTF
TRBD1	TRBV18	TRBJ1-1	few	TGTGCCAGCTTCCAGGGGGCTGGGACTGAAGCTTTCTTT	CASFQGAGTEAFF
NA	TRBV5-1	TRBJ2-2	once	TGCGCCAGCAGCACGTCGTGGCTGAACACCGGGGAGCTGTTTTTT	CASSTSWLNTGELFF